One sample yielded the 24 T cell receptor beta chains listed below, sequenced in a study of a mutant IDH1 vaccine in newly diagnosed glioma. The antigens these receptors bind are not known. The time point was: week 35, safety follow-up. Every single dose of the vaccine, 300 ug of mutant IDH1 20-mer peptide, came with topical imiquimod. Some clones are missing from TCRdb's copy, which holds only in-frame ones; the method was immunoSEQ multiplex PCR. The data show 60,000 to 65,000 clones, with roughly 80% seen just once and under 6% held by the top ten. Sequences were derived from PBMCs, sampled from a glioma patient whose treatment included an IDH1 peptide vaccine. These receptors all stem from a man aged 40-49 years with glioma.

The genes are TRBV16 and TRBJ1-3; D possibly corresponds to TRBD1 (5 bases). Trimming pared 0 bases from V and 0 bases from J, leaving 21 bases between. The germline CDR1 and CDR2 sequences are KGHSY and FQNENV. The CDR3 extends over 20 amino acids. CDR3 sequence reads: CASSQSSGLRLNLSGNTIYF. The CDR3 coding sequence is TGTGCCAGCAGCCAATCCTCGGGACTCCGGCTAAACCTCTCTGGAAACACCATATATTTT.

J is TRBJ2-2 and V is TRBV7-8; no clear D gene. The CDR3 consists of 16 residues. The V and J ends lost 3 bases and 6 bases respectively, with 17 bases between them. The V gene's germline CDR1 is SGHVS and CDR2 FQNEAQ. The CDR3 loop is CASSLVKPLISGELFF. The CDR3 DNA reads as TGTGCCAGCAGCTTGGTTAAACCCTTAATTTCCGGGGAGCTGTTTTTT.

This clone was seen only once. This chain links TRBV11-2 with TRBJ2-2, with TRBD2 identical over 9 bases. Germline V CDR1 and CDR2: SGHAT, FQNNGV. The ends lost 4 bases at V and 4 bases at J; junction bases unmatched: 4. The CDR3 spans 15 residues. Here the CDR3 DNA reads TGTGCCAGCAGCTCAAGCGGGAGGTTCACCGGGGAGCTGTTTTTT. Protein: CASSSSGRFTGELFF.

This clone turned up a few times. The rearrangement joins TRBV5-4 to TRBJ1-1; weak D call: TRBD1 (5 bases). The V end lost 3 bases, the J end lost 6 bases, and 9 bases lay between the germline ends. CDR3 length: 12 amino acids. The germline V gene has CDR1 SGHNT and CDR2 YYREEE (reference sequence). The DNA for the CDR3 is TGTGCCAGCAGCTCTCCAGGGTCTGAAGCTTTCTTT. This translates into CASSSPGSEAFF.

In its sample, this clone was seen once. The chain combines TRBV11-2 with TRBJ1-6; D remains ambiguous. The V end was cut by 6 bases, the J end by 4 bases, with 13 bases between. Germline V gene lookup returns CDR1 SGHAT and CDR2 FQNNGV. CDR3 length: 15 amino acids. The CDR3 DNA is TGTGCCAGCAGATCCGTCAGGCATTATAATTCACCCCTCCACTTT. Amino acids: CASRSVRHYNSPLHF.

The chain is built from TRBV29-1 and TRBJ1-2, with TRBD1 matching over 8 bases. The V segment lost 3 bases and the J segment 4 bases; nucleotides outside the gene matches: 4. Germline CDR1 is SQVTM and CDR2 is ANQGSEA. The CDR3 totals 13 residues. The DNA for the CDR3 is TGCAGCGTTGAGGACAGGGCGAGCTATGGCTACACCTTC. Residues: CSVEDRASYGYTF.

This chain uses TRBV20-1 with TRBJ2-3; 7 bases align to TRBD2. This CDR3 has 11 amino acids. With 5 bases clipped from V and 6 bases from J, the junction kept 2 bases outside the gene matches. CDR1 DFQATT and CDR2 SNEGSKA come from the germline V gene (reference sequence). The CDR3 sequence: CSAGEGDTQYF. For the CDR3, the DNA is TGCAGTGCTGGGGAGGGGGATACGCAGTATTTT.

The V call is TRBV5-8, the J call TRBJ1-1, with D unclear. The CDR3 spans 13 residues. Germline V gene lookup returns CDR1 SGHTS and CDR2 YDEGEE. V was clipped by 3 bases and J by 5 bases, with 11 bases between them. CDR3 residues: CASSSVARTEAFF. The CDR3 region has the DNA TGTGCCAGCAGCTCAGTGGCAAGGACTGAAGCTTTCTTT.

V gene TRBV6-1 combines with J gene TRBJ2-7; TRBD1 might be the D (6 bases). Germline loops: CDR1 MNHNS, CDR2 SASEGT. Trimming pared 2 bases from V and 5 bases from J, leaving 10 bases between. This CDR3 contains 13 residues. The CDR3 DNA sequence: TGTGCCAGCAGTGAACGCAGGGGTGACGAGCAGTACTTC. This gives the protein CASSERRGDEQYF.

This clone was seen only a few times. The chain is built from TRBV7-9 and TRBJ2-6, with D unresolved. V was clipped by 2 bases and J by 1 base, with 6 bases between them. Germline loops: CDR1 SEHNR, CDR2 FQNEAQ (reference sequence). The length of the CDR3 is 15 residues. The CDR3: CASSLLESGANVLTF. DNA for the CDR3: TGTGCCAGCAGCTTATTGGAATCTGGGGCCAACGTCCTGACTTTC.

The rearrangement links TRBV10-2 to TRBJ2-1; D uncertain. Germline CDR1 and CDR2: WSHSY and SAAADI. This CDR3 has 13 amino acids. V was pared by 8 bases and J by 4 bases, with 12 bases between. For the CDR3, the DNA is TGCGCCAGCCAGGATACGTCTTACAATGAGCAGTTCTTC. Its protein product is CASQDTSYNEQFF.

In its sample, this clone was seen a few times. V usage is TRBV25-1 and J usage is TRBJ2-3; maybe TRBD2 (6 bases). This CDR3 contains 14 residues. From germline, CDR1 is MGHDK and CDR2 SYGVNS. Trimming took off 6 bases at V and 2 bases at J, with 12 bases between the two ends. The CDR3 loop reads CASSLEGFTDTQYF. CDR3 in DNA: TGTGCCAGCAGCCTGGAGGGGTTCACAGATACGCAGTATTTT.

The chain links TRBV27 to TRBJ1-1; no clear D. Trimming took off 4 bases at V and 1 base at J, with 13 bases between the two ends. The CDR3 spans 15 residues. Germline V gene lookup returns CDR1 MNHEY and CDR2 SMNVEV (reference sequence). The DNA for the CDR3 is TGTGCCAGCAGTTACCTTCCGACGGGGAACACTGAAGCTTTCTTT. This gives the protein CASSYLPTGNTEAFF.

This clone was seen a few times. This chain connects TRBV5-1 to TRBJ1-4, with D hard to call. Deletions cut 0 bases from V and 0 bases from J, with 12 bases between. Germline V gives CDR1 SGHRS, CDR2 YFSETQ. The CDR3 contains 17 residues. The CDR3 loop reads CASSLGVSVATNEKLFF. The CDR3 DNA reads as TGCGCCAGCAGCTTGGGGGTCTCCGTAGCAACTAATGAAAAACTGTTTTTT.

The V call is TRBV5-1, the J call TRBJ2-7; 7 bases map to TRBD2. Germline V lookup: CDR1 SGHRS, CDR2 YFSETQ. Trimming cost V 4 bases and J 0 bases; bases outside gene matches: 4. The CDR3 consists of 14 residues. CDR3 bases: TGCGCCAGCAGCGTGGGAGGGATCTCCTACGAGCAGTACTTC. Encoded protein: CASSVGGISYEQYF.

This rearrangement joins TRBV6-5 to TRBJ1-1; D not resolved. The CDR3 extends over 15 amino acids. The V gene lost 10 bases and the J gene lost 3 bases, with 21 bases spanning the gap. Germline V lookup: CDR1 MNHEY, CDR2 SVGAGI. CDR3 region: CATAVEVGLYTEAFF. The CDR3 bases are TGTGCCACGGCAGTCGAAGTAGGCCTCTACACTGAAGCTTTCTTT.

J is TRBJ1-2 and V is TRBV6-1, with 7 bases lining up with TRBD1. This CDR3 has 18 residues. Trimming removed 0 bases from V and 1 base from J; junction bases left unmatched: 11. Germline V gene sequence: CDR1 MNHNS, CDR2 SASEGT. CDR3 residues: CASSEAGLQGSLNYGYTF. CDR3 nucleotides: TGTGCCAGCAGTGAAGCGGGACTACAGGGGAGTCTTAACTATGGCTACACCTTC.

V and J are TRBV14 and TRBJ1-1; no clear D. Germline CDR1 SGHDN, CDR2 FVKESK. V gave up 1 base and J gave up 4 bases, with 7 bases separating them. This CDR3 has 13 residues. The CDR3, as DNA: TGTGCCAGCAGCCAAGGGGTACGCACTGAAGCTTTCTTT. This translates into CASSQGVRTEAFF.

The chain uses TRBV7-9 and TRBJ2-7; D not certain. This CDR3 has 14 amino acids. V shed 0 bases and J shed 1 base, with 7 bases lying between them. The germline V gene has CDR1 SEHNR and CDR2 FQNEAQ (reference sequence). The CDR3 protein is CASSLASGSYEQYF. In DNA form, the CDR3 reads TGTGCCAGCAGCTTAGCATCTGGGTCCTACGAGCAGTACTTC.

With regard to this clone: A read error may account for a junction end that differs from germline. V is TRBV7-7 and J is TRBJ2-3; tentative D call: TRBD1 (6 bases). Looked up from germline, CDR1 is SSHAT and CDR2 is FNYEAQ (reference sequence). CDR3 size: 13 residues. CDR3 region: CASSKTGSDTQYF. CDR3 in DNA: TGTGCTAGCAGCAAAACAGGGTCAGATACGCAGTATTTT.

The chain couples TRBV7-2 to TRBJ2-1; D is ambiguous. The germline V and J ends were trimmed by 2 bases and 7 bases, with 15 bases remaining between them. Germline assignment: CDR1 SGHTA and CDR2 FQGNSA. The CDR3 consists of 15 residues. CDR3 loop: CASSLSAADGNEQFF. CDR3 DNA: TGTGCCAGCAGCTTATCGGCTGCGGACGGGAATGAGCAGTTCTTC.

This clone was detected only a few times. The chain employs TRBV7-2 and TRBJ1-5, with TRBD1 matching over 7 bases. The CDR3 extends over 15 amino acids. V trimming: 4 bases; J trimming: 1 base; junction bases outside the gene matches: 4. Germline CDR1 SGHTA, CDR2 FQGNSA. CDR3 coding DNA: TGTGCCAGCAGCTCGACAGGGAGGAGCAATCAGCCCCAGCATTTT. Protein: CASSSTGRSNQPQHF.

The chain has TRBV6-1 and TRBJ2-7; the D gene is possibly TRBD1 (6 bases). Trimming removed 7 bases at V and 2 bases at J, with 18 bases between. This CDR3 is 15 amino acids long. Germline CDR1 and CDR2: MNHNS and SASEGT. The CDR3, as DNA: TGTGCCAGCAACCCCCAGGGAGAGGGGGCCTACGAGCAGTACTTC. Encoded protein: CASNPQGEGAYEQYF.

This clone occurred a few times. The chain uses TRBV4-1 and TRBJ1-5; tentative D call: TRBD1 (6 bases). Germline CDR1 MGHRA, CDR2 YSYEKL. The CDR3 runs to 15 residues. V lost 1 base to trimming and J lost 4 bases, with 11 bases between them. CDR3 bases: TGCGCCAGCAGCCAAGTGAGGGACAAAAATCAGCCCCAGCATTTT. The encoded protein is CASSQVRDKNQPQHF.